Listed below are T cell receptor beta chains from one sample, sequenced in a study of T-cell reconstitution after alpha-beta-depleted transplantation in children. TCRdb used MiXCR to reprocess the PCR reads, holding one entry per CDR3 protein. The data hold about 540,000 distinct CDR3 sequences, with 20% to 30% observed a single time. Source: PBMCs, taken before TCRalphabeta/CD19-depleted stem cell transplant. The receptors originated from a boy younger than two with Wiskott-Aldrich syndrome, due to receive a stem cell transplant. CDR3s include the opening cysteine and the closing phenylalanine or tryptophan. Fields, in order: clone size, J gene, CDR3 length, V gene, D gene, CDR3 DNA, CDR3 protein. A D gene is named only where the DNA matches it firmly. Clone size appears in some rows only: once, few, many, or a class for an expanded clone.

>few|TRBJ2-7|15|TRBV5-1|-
TGCGCCAGCAGCTTGAACCGCGGACGCTCCTACGAGCAGTACTTC
CASSLNRGRSYEQYF
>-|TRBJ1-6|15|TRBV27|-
TGTGCCAGCAGTGGGGGATTGGGATATAATTCACCCCTCCACTTT
CASSGGLGYNSPLHF
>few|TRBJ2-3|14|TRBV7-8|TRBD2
TGTGCCAGCAGCCCTAGCGGGCGCACAGATACGCAGTATTTT
CASSPSGRTDTQYF
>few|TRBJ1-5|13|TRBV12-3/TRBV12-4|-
TGTGCCAGCAGCAACAGGGCGGGGGAGCCCCAGCATTTT
CASSNRAGEPQHF
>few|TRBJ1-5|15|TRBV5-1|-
TGCGCCAGCAGCGAGGGCAGGGACGGCAATCAGCCCCAGCATTTT
CASSEGRDGNQPQHF
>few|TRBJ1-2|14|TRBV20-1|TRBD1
TGCAGTGCTTCGGGACAGGGTCTACCCTATGGCTACACCTTC
CSASGQGLPYGYTF
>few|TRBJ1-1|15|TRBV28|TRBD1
TGTGCCAGCAGTTCAACCGGGACAGGTGAGACTGAAGCTTTCTTT
CASSSTGTGETEAFF
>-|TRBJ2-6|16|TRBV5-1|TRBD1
TGCGCCAGCAGTGATGGCACAGGGGCTGGGGCCAACGTCCTGACTTTC
CASSDGTGAGANVLTF
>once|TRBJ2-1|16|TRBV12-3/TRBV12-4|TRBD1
TGTGCCAGCAGTCCATACCGAGGACAGGGCTACAATGAGCAGTTCTTC
CASSPYRGQGYNEQFF
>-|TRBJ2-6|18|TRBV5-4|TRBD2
TGTGCCAGCAGCTTGAGGAGCGCAGCGGGAGCAGGGGCCAACGTCCTGACTTTC
CASSLRSAAGAGANVLTF
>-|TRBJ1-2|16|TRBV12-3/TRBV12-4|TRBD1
TGTGCCAGCAGTTCTCACTTCAACAGGGGGAACTATGGCTACACCTTC
CASSSHFNRGNYGYTF
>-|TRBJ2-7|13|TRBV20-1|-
TGCAGTGCCCACCCGAGGGGAACCTACGAGCAGTACTTC
CSAHPRGTYEQYF
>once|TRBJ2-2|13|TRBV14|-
TGTGCCAGCAGCCAAGATCGGGCCGGGGAGCTGTTTTTT
CASSQDRAGELFF
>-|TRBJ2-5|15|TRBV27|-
TGTGCCAGCAGTTTCTCAGGGTACCCCCAAGAGACCCAGTACTTC
CASSFSGYPQETQYF
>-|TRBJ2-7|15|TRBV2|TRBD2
TGTGCCAGCAGTGACGGGCTAGCGGGACCCTACGAGCAGTACTTC
CASSDGLAGPYEQYF
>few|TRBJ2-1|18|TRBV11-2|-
TGTGCCAGCAGCCCGGGAATGGGGACGTCAATCTCCTACAATGAGCAGTTCTTC
CASSPGMGTSISYNEQFF
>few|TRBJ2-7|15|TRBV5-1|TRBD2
TGCGCCAGCAGCCAACCGACTAGCGGGATGGGAGAGCAGTACTTC
CASSQPTSGMGEQYF
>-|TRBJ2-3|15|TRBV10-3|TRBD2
TGTGCCATCAGGGGGACTAGCGGGGGCACAGATACGCAGTATTTT
CAIRGTSGGTDTQYF
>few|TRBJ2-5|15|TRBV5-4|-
TGTGCCAGCAGCTCAGTTGCGGGCGATAGGGAGACCCAGTACTTC
CASSSVAGDRETQYF
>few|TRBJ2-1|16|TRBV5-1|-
TGCGCCAGCAGCTTGGTCGGGAGTGATTCCTACAATGAGCAGTTCTTC
CASSLVGSDSYNEQFF
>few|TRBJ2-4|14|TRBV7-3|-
TGTGCCAGCAGCGAACAGGGAGGCAAAAACATTCAGTACTTC
CASSEQGGKNIQYF
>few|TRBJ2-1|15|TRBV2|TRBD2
TGTGCCAGCAGTGCCGGGACTAGCGCGGGCAATGAGCAGTTCTTC
CASSAGTSAGNEQFF
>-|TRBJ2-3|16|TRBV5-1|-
TGCGCCAGCAGCTTTCAGGGTATAGTGCCAGGAGATACGCAGTATTTT
CASSFQGIVPGDTQYF
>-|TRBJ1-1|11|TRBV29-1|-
TGCAGCGTTGTAGCCGGGACTGAAGCTTTCTTT
CSVVAGTEAFF
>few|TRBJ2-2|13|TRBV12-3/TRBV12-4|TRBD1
TGTGCCAGCCGGACAGGGGTCAGCGGGGAGCTGTTTTTT
CASRTGVSGELFF
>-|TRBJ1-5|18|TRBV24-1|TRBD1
TGTGCCACCGAATCCGGGACAGGGGGATTGGAGGGCAATCAGCCCCAGCATTTT
CATESGTGGLEGNQPQHF
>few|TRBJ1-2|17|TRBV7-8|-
TGTGCCAGCAGCTTAGCGCGAAGCGGGGTCGGGTCCTATGGCTACACCTTC
CASSLARSGVGSYGYTF
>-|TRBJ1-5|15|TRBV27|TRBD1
TGTGCCAGCAGTCCGGGACAGGGGGGGGATACGCCCCAGCATTTT
CASSPGQGGDTPQHF
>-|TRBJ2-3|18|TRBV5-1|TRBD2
TGCGCCAGCAGCTTGGCGGTGGGACTAGGATTCCGAACAGATACGCAGTATTTT
CASSLAVGLGFRTDTQYF
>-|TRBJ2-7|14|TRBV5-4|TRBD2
TGTGCCAGCAGCTTACGAGCGGGAGTAGCCGAGCAGTACTTC
CASSLRAGVAEQYF
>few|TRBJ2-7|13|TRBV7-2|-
TGTGCCAGCAGCTTAGCTTCCGCGCACGAGCAGTACTTC
CASSLASAHEQYF
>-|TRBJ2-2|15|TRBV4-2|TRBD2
TGTGCCAGCAGCCTGCGGGGGGAAAACACCGGGGAGCTGTTTTTT
CASSLRGENTGELFF
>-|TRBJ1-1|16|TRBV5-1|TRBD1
TGCGCCAGCAGCTTCCCACACAGGGGAAGCGACACTGAAGCTTTCTTT
CASSFPHRGSDTEAFF
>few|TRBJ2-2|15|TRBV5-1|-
TGCGCCAGCAGCGGGAGCCGGGGGCGCACCGGGGAGCTGTTTTTT
CASSGSRGRTGELFF
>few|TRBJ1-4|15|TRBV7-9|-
TGTGCCAGCAGAAGAACAGGGCAAACTAATGAAAAACTGTTTTTT
CASRRTGQTNEKLFF
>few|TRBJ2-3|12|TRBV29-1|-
TGCAGCGTTGGTCTCTTTACCGATACGCAGTATTTT
CSVGLFTDTQYF